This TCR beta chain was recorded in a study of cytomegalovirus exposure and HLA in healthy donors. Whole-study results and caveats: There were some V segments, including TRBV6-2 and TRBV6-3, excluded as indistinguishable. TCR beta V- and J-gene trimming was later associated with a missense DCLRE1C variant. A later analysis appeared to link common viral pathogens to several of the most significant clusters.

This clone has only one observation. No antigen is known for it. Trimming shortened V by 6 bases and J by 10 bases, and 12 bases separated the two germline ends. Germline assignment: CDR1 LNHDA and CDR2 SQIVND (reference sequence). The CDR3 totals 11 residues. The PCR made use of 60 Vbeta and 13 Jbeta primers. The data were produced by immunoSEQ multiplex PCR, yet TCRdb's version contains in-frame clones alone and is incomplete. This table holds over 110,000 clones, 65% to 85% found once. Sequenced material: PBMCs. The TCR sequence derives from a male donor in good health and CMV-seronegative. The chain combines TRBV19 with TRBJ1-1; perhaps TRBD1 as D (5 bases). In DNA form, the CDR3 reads TGTGCCAGTAGGTCAGGGTTCGGAGCTTTCTTT. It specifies CASRSGFGAFF. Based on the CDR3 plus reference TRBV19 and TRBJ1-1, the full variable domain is DGGITQSPKYLFRKEGQNVTLSCEQNLNHDAMYWYRQDPGQGLRLIYYSQIVNDFQKGDIAEGYSVSREKKESFPLTVTSAQKNPTAFYLCASRSGFGAFFGQGTRLTVV.